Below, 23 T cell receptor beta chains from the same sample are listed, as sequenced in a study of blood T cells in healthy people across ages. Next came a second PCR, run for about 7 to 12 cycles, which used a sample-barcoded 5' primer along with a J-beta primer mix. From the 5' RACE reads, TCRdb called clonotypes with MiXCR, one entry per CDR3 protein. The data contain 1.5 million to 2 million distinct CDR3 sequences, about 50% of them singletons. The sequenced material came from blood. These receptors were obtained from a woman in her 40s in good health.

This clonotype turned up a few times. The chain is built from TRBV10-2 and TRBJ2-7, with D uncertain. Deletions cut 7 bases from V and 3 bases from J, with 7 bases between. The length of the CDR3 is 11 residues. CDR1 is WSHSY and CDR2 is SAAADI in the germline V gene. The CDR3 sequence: CASKADYEQYF. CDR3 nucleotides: TGCGCCAGCAAGGCAGACTACGAGCAGTACTTC.

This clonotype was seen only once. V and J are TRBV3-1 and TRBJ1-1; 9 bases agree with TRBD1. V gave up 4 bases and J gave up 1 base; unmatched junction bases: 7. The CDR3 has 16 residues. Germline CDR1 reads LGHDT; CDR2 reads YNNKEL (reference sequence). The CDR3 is CASSPLSTGGNTEAFF. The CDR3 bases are TGTGCCAGCAGCCCATTATCGACAGGGGGGAACACTGAAGCTTTCTTT.

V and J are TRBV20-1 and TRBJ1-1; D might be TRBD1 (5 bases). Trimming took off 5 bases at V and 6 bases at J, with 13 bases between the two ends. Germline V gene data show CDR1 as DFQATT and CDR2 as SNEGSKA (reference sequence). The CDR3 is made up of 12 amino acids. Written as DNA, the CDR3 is TGCAGTGCTGGCGACAGATTTGCTGAAGCTTTCTTT. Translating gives CSAGDRFAEAFF.

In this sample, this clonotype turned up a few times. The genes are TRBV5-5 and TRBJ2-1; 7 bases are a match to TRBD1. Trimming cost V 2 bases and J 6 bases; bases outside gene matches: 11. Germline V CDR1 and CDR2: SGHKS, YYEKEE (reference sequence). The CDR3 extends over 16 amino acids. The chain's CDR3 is CASSLTGKRGLNEQFF. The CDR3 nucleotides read TGTGCCAGCAGCTTAACGGGAAAAAGGGGGCTCAATGAGCAGTTCTTC. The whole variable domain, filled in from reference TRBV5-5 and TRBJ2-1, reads DAGVTQSPTHLIKTRGQQVTLRCSPISGHKSVSWYQQVLGQGPQFIFQYYEKEERGRGNFPDRFSARQFPNYSSELNVNALLLGDSALYLCASSLTGKRGLNEQFFGPGTRLTVL.

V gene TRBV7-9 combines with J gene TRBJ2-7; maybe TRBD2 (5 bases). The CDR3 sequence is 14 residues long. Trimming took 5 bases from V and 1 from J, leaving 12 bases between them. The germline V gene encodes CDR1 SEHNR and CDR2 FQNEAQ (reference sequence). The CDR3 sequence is CASSLYSGSYEQYF. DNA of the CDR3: TGTGCCAGCAGCCTTTACTCGGGGTCCTACGAGCAGTACTTC.

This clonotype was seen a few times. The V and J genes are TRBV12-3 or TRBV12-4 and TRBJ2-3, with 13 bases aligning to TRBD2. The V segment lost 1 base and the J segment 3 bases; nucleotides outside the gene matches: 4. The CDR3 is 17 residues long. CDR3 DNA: TGTGCCAGCAGTTTAGGGACTAGCGGGGGCCTAACAGATACGCAGTATTTT. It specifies CASSLGTSGGLTDTQYF.

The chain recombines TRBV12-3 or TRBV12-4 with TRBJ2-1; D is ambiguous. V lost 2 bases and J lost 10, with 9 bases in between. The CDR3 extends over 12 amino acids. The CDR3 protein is CASSLTASEQFF. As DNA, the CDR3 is TGTGCCAGCAGTTTAACCGCCTCAGAGCAGTTCTTC.

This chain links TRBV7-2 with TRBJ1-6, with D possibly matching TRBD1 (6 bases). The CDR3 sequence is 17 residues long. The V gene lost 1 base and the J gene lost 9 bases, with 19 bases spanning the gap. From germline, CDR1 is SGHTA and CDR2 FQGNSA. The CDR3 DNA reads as TGTGCCAGCAGCTTAGGGGGTGGCAGGGGCCTAGGTTCACCCCTCCACTTT. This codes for CASSLGGGRGLGSPLHF.

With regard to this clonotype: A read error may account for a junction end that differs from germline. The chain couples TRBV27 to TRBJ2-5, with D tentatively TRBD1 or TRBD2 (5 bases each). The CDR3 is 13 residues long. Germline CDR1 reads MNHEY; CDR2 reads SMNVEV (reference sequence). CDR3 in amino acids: CASSIGAQEAQYF. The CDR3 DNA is TGTGCCAGCAGTATCGGGGCTCAAGAGGCCCAGTACTTC.

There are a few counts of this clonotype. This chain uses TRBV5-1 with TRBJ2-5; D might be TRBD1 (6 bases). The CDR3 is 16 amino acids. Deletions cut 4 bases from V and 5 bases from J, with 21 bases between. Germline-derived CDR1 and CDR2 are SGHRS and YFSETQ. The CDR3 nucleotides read TGCGCCAGCAGCACCACCGACAGGCATCCAGGGGAGACCCAGTACTTC. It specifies CASSTTDRHPGETQYF.

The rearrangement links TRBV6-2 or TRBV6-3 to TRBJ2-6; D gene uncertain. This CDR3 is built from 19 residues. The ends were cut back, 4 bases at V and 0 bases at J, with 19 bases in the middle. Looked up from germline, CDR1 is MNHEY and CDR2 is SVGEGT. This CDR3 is CASSSSLISLGSGANVLTF. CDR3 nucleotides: TGTGCCAGCAGTTCTTCACTTATTAGTTTAGGCTCTGGGGCCAACGTCCTGACTTTC.

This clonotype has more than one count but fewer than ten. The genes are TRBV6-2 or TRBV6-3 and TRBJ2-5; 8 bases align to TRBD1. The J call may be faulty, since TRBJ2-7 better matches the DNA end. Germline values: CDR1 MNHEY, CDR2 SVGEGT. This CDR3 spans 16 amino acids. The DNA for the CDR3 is TGTGCCAGCCGCCCCCTCCTACCCGGGACAGGCAACGAGCAGTACTTC. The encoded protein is CASRPLLPGTGNEQYF.

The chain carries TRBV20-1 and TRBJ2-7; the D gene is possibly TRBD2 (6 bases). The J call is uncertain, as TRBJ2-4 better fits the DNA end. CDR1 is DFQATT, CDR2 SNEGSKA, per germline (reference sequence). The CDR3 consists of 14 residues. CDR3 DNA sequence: TGCAGTGCTAGGGAACTAGCCGCAGGAAACATTCAGTACTTC. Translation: CSARELAAGNIQYF.

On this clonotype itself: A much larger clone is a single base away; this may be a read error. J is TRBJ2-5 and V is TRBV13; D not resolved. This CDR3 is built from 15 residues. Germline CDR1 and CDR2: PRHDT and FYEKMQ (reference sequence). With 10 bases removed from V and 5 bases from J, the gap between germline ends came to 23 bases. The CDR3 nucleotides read TGTGCCAACAACCGCCTTGGTCCAGGCCGGGAGACCCAGTACTTC. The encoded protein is CANNRLGPGRETQYF.

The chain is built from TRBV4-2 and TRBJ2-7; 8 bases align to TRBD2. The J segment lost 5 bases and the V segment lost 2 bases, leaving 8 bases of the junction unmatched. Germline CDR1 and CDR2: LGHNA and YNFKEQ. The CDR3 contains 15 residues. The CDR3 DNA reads TGTGCCAGCAGCCAATTGCTAGCGGGCAGGCACGAGCAGTACTTC. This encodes CASSQLLAGRHEQYF.

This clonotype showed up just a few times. The CDR3 DNA reads TGCGCCAGCAGCCAAGTGGACAGGGGGGCAGATACGCAGTATTTT. Translated: CASSQVDRGADTQYF. The chain uses TRBV4-3 and TRBJ2-3; 10 bases agree with TRBD1. This CDR3 has 15 residues. In germline, CDR1 is LGHNA, CDR2 YSLEER. Trimming removed 1 base from V and 4 bases from J; junction bases left unmatched: 2.

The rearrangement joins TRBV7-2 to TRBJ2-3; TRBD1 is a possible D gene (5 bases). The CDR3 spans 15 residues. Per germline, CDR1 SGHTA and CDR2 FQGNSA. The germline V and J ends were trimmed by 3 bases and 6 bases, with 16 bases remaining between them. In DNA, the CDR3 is TGTGCCAGCAGCTTGATAACCAGGGTTGCGGATACGCAGTATTTT. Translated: CASSLITRVADTQYF.

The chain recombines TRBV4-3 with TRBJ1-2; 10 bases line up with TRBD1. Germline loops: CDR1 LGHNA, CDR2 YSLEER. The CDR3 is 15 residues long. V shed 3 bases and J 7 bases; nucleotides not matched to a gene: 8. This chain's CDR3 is CASSQDSDRGPGYTF. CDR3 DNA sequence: TGCGCCAGCAGCCAGGATTCTGACAGGGGGCCTGGCTACACCTTC.

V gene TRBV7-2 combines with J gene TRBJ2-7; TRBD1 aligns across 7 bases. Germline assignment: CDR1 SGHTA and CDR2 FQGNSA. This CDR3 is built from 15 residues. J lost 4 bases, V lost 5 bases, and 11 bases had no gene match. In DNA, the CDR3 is TGTGCCAGCAGCCAAGAGGACAGGCTGTCTTACGAGCAGTACTTC. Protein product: CASSQEDRLSYEQYF.

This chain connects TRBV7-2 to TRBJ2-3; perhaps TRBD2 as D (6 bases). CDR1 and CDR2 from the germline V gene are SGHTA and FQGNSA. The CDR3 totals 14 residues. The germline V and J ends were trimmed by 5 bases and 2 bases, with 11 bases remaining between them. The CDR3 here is CASSRTTYTDTQYF. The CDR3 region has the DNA TGTGCCAGCAGCCGGACTACATACACAGATACGCAGTATTTT.

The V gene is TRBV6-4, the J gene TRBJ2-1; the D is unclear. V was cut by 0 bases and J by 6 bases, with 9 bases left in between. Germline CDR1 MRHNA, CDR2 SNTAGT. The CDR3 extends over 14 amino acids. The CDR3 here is CASSDSPGSNEQFF. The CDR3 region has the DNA TGTGCCAGCAGTGACTCCCCCGGCTCCAATGAGCAGTTCTTC.

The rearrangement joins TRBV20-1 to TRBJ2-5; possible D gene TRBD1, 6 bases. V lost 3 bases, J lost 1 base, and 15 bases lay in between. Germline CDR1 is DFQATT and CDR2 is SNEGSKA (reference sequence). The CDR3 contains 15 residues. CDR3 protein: CSARDSRRGQETQYF. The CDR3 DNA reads TGCAGTGCTAGGGACAGCAGAAGGGGCCAAGAGACCCAGTACTTC.

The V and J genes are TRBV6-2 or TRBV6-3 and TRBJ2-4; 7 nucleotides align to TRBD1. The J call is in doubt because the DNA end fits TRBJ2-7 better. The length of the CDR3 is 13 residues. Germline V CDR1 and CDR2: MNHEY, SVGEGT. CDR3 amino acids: CASSYDREYEQYF. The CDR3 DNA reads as TGTGCCAGCAGTTACGACAGGGAATACGAGCAGTACTTC.